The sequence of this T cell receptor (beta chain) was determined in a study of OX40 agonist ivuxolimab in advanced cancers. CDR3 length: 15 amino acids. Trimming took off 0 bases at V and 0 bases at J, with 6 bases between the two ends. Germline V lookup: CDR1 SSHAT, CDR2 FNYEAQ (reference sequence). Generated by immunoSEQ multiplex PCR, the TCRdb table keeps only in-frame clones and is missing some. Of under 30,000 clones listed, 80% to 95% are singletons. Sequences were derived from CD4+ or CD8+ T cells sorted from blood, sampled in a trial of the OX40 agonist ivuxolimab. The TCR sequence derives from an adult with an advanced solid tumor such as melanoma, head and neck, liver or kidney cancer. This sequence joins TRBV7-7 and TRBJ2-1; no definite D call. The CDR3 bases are TGTGCCAGCAGCTTAGCGGTTAGCTCCTACAATGAGCAGTTCTTC. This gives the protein CASSLAVSSYNEQFF.